The 28 T cell receptor beta chains below come from one sample, sequenced in a study of OX40 agonist ivuxolimab in advanced cancers. Repertoires were generated with immunoSEQ multiplex PCR, while TCRdb's copy carries only in-frame clones and drops some. In the table there are around 57,000 clones, 80% to 90% of which are singletons. Source: CD4+ or CD8+ T cells sorted from blood, taken in a trial of the OX40 agonist ivuxolimab. These TCRs come from an adult with an advanced solid tumor such as melanoma, head and neck, liver or kidney cancer.

This chain joins TRBV11-2 and TRBJ2-5; 12 bases line up with TRBD2. The V gene end was trimmed by 5 bases and the J gene end by 5 bases; junction bases not matched to a gene: 12. Germline V gene data show CDR1 as SGHAT and CDR2 as FQNNGV. The CDR3 totals 17 residues. This chain's CDR3 is CASSTIWTSGNGETQYF. For the CDR3, the DNA is TGTGCCAGCAGCACTATATGGACTAGCGGGAACGGGGAGACCCAGTACTTC.

The chain combines TRBV5-1 with TRBJ1-6, with D unclear. The CDR3 sequence is 12 residues long. The germline gives CDR1 SGHRS, CDR2 YFSETQ. Trimming removed 4 bases from V and 8 bases from J, with 7 bases in between. CDR3 sequence reads: CASSREDSPLHF. In DNA, the CDR3 is TGCGCCAGCAGCCGTGAGGATTCACCCCTCCACTTT.

Remarks on this clone: At one boundary the junction diverges from the germline segment, which might be a read error. This CDR3 reads CASSLAAGETDTQYF. The CDR3 DNA sequence: TGTGCTAGCAGCTTAGCCGCGGGAGAAACAGATACGCAGTATTTT. The chain carries TRBV7-7 and TRBJ2-3; the match to TRBD2 covers 7 bases. This CDR3 has 15 residues. From germline, CDR1 is SSHAT and CDR2 FNYEAQ (reference sequence).

This rearrangement joins TRBV29-1 to TRBJ1-5, with 7 nucleotides matching TRBD1. Germline values: CDR1 SQVTM, CDR2 ANQGSEA. The CDR3 runs to 13 residues. V lost 6 bases and J lost 6; bases outside the gene matches: 8. CDR3: CSVQDRVGQPQHF. The CDR3 DNA is TGCAGCGTCCAAGACAGGGTGGGTCAGCCCCAGCATTTT.

The J gene is TRBJ1-5, the V gene TRBV7-8; 8 bases match TRBD1. Germline lookup yields CDR1 SGHVS and CDR2 FQNEAQ. The CDR3 has 14 residues. V shed 5 bases and J 5 bases; nucleotides not matched to a gene: 5. The CDR3 reads CASSPGGWDQPQHF. CDR3 sequence (DNA): TGTGCCAGCAGCCCAGGGGGCTGGGATCAGCCCCAGCATTTT.

This clone was detected only a few times. This chain links TRBV6-4 with TRBJ1-1, with 9 bases fitting TRBD1. This CDR3 comprises 13 residues. The V gene's germline CDR1 is MRHNA and CDR2 SNTAGT. V gave up 3 bases and J gave up 7 bases; unmatched junction bases: 3. The CDR3 DNA reads TGTGCCAGCAGTGAACAGGGGGCAGGTGAAGCTTTCTTT. Protein product: CASSEQGAGEAFF.

This clone was seen only once. This chain joins TRBV5-1 and TRBJ1-1, with D possibly TRBD1 on 6 matching bases. Trimming removed 0 bases from V and 2 bases from J, with 8 bases in between. Germline V gene sequence: CDR1 SGHRS, CDR2 YFSETQ. The CDR3 length is 14 residues. The CDR3 bases are TGCGCCAGCAGCTTGGAGGGGGGCAACACTGAAGCTTTCTTT. Amino acid sequence: CASSLEGGNTEAFF.

This sequence joins TRBV12-5 and TRBJ2-1, with 10 nucleotides matching TRBD2. Germline V gene lookup returns CDR1 LGHNT and CDR2 FRNRAP. The CDR3 length is 17 residues. The ends lost 0 bases at V and 8 bases at J; junction bases unmatched: 10. The CDR3 loop is CASGLVLPSGRRDEQFF. The CDR3 nucleotides read TGTGCTAGTGGTTTGGTACTTCCTAGCGGGAGAAGGGATGAGCAGTTCTTC.

This sequence joins TRBV5-6 and TRBJ2-7; 9 bases fit TRBD2. This CDR3 is built from 15 residues. CDR1 is SGHDT, CDR2 YYEEEE, per germline. Losses at the gene ends were 6 bases for V and 1 base for J; bases not matched to a gene: 8. The CDR3 DNA reads TGTGCCAGCACCCCTGGGCTAGCGGGGTCCTACGAGCAGTACTTC. It encodes CASTPGLAGSYEQYF.

This clone was seen a handful of times. The V and J genes are TRBV6-5 and TRBJ1-3; 8 positions agree with TRBD1. The CDR3 has 16 amino acids. Germline V gene data show CDR1 as MNHEY and CDR2 as SVGAGI. J lost 4 bases, V lost 0 bases, and 5 bases had no gene match. CDR3 bases: TGTGCCAGCAGTTACTCGGGGGACAGGCTCGGAAACACCATATATTTT. It specifies CASSYSGDRLGNTIYF.

V gene TRBV20-1 combines with J gene TRBJ1-2, with D hard to call. The CDR3 is 11 residues long. V was clipped by 3 bases and J by 6 bases, with 8 bases between them. Per germline, CDR1 DFQATT and CDR2 SNEGSKA (reference sequence). CDR3 loop: CSASLVNGYTF. DNA of the CDR3: TGCAGTGCTAGTTTGGTTAATGGCTACACCTTC.

The chain couples TRBV10-3 to TRBJ2-7; a weak D match, TRBD2 (6 bases). With 5 bases removed from V and 3 bases from J, the gap between germline ends came to 11 bases. Germline assignment: CDR1 ENHRY and CDR2 SYGVKD. The CDR3 contains 13 residues. CDR3 residues: CAISTGTFYEQYF. CDR3 DNA: TGTGCCATCAGTACCGGGACTTTCTACGAGCAGTACTTC.

The chain is built from TRBV6-1 and TRBJ1-5; a weak D match, TRBD1 (6 bases). The CDR3 spans 15 residues. The V end lost 3 bases, the J end lost 3 bases, and 12 bases lay between the germline ends. The V gene's germline CDR1 is MNHNS and CDR2 SASEGT. CDR3 sequence reads: CASSEIGTNNQPQHF. The CDR3 coding sequence is TGTGCCAGCAGTGAGATTGGGACAAACAATCAGCCCCAGCATTTT.

The gene calls are TRBV2 and TRBJ1-5, with a weak D call TRBD1 (5 bases). V gave up 4 bases and J gave up 7 bases, with 17 bases separating them. Germline V gene lookup returns CDR1 SNHLY and CDR2 FYNNEI. The CDR3 is 15 amino acids. The CDR3 DNA follows: TGTGCCAGCAGTGTGGTGAGGGGCTCGAGGCAGCCCCAGCATTTT. Protein: CASSVVRGSRQPQHF.

A few counts support this clone. CDR3 bases: TGTGCCTGGGAGACAGGGGTCTATGGCTACACCTTC. It yields the protein CAWETGVYGYTF. The gene calls are TRBV30 and TRBJ1-2, with 8 nucleotides matching TRBD1. Germline CDR1 GTSNPN, CDR2 SVGIG (reference sequence). The CDR3 runs to 12 residues. The V gene end was trimmed by 5 bases and the J gene end by 4 bases; junction bases not matched to a gene: 3.

The chain combines TRBV28 with TRBJ2-7; perhaps TRBD2 as D (6 bases). This CDR3 is 15 amino acids long. V lost 5 bases to trimming and J lost 4 bases, with 18 bases between them. Germline CDR1 and CDR2: MDHEN and SYDVKM. CDR3 in DNA: TGTGCCAGCAGTGAATTGACCGGGACTCCATACGAGCAGTACTTC. This sequence encodes CASSELTGTPYEQYF.

V and J are TRBV6-5 and TRBJ2-3; no definite D call. V was shortened by 2 bases and J by 6 bases, with 3 bases between the two germline ends. The CDR3 runs 11 residues. Germline CDR1 MNHEY, CDR2 SVGAGI. The CDR3 sequence: CASSYRDTQYF. In nucleotides, the CDR3 is TGTGCCAGCAGTTACCGGGATACGCAGTATTTT.

The chain employs TRBV6-1 and TRBJ2-1; D gene ambiguous. V lost 2 bases and J 6 bases, leaving 11 bases between the germline ends. Germline lookup yields CDR1 MNHNS and CDR2 SASEGT. CDR3 length: 14 residues. The CDR3 sequence is CASSELRTFNEQFF. CDR3 coding DNA: TGTGCCAGCAGTGAACTAAGGACCTTCAATGAGCAGTTCTTC.

This chain connects TRBV14 to TRBJ2-5, with 10 nucleotides matching TRBD2. The CDR3 is made up of 16 amino acids. Trimming cost V 0 bases and J 0 bases; bases outside gene matches: 1. The germline V gene encodes CDR1 SGHDN and CDR2 FVKESK. The CDR3 bases are TGTGCCAGCAGCCAAGAGACTAGCGGGTACCAAGAGACCCAGTACTTC. Protein: CASSQETSGYQETQYF.

This clone was seen just once. The V call is TRBV14, the J call TRBJ2-2, with 8 bases that match TRBD2. There are 15 residues in the CDR3. Germline V gene sequence: CDR1 SGHDN, CDR2 FVKESK. Trimming at V came to 3 bases and at J to 2 bases, leaving 2 bases not matched to a gene. DNA of the CDR3: TGTGCCAGCAGCCAGGGACTAGTAAACACCGGGGAGCTGTTTTTT. This sequence encodes CASSQGLVNTGELFF.

This rearrangement joins TRBV14 to TRBJ1-1; no clear D gene. Germline CDR1 reads SGHDN; CDR2 reads FVKESK. This CDR3 is built from 13 residues. The germline V and J ends were trimmed by 2 bases and 1 base, with 5 bases remaining between them. CDR3 nucleotides: TGTGCCAGCAGCCAATCCAGGAACACTGAAGCTTTCTTT. It is translated as CASSQSRNTEAFF.

The chain links TRBV25-1 to TRBJ2-5, with TRBD2 identical over 10 bases. V dropped 5 bases and J dropped 3; count of bases not matched to a gene: 6. The CDR3 contains 15 residues. CDR1 is MGHDK, CDR2 SYGVNS, per germline. CDR3 in DNA: TGTGCCAGCAGTTTAGGCGGGACTAGCGAAGAGACCCAGTACTTC. Encoded protein: CASSLGGTSEETQYF.

The chain uses TRBV14 and TRBJ1-2; D not certain. The CDR3 is made up of 12 amino acids. Germline CDR1 SGHDN, CDR2 FVKESK. V lost 2 bases and J 5 bases, leaving 6 bases between the germline ends. The CDR3 loop reads CASSQNRYGYTF. CDR3 coding DNA: TGTGCCAGCAGCCAAAACAGATATGGCTACACCTTC.

V usage is TRBV28 and J usage is TRBJ2-7; D perhaps matches TRBD2 (6 bases). Looked up from germline, CDR1 is MDHEN and CDR2 is SYDVKM. This CDR3 has 16 amino acids. V shed 6 bases and J shed 3 bases, with 21 bases lying between them. Here the CDR3 reads CASRIGVAGPGYEQYF. The CDR3 coding sequence is TGTGCCAGCAGGATAGGGGTGGCGGGGCCCGGCTACGAGCAGTACTTC.

The J gene is TRBJ1-1, the V gene TRBV13, with D possibly matching TRBD1 (5 bases). This CDR3 contains 13 residues. The ends were cut back, 6 bases at V and 1 base at J, with 9 bases in the middle. Germline V lookup: CDR1 PRHDT, CDR2 FYEKMQ (reference sequence). CDR3 residues: CASRPGQNTEAFF. Written as DNA, the CDR3 is TGTGCCAGCAGGCCAGGACAGAACACTGAAGCTTTCTTT. Combining the CDR3 with reference TRBV13 and TRBJ1-1 gives the whole variable domain AAGVIQSPRHLIKEKRETATLKCYPIPRHDTVYWYQQGPGQDPQFLISFYEKMQSDKGSIPDRFSAQQFSDYHSELNMSSLELGDSALYFCASRPGQNTEAFFGQGTRLTVV.

V gene TRBV11-3 combines with J gene TRBJ2-1; D gene unclear. The germline V gene encodes CDR1 SGHNT and CDR2 YENEEA. V was clipped by 3 bases and J by 0 bases, with 6 bases between them. The CDR3 covers 14 residues. In DNA, the CDR3 is TGTGCCAGCAGCTTCATAAGCTCCTACAATGAGCAGTTCTTC. Residues: CASSFISSYNEQFF.

The chain employs TRBV29-1 and TRBJ2-6, with D unclear. CDR1 is SQVTM, CDR2 ANQGSEA, per germline. V was clipped by 5 bases and J by 0 bases, with 2 bases between them. The CDR3 loop spans 12 amino acids. The CDR3 region has the DNA TGCAGCGTTTACTCTGGGGCCAACGTCCTGACTTTC. Encoded protein: CSVYSGANVLTF.

For the CDR3, the DNA is TGTGCCAGCAGCCCCGGGAGCTTTGGGTTGGGAACAGATACGCAGTATTTT. Translated, it gives CASSPGSFGLGTDTQYF. The chain uses TRBV7-8 and TRBJ2-3, with D perhaps matching TRBD2 (6 bases). This CDR3 spans 17 amino acids. Trimming shortened V by 5 bases and J by 3 bases, and 21 bases separated the two germline ends. Looked up from germline, CDR1 is SGHVS and CDR2 is FQNEAQ.